The entry below gives a single TCR beta chain sequence along with its context. TCRdb's copy holds only in-frame clones and misses some; the assay was immunoSEQ multiplex PCR. The repertoire holds more than 110,000 clones, with over 90% as singletons. V dropped 6 bases and J dropped 5; count of bases not matched to a gene: 5. The length of the CDR3 is 13 residues. Germline V CDR1 and CDR2: SGHAT, FQNNGV. This record belongs to a study of T cell responses to AZD1222 COVID-19 vaccine. Sequencing was performed on peripheral blood, taken on day 0 of AZD1222 vaccination. V gene TRBV11-2 combines with J gene TRBJ2-5, with 8 positions matching TRBD2. This receptor was obtained from an adult in good health. The CDR3 protein is CASRSGGAETQYF. The CDR3 nucleotides are TGTGCCAGCAGGTCGGGAGGGGCGGAGACCCAGTACTTC. Full variable domain (rest looked up from reference TRBV11-2 and TRBJ2-5): EAGVAQSPRYKIIEKRQSVAFWCNPISGHATLYWYQQILGQGPKLLIQFQNNGVVDDSQLPKDRFSAERLKGVDSTLKIQPAKLEDSAVYLCASRSGGAETQYFGPGTRLLVL.